The clone carrying this T cell receptor (beta chain) was counted once. The antigen remains unidentified. Here immunoSEQ multiplex PCR was the method, and the copy in TCRdb shows in-frame clones only, minus some. The sample holds around 160,000 clones; around 91% are singletons and the top ten take roughly 5.5%. The sample originates from a study of T cell responses to AZD1222 COVID-19 vaccine. Study-level results: A reported finding is that nearly half of spike-specific TCRs target unmutated variant regions. The sample set comprised mostly white British donors with more females, and clonal diversity was possibly underestimated. Distributed over spike, vaccine-associated CD4 TCRs predominated at 160-218 and 743-854.

The sequence came from an adult in good health. The sequencing used peripheral blood, collected on day 0 of AZD1222 vaccination.

The CDR3 loop reads CASSHRDGLYEQYF. CDR3 nucleotide sequence: TGCGCCAGCAGTCATCGGGACGGATTATACGAGCAGTACTTC. This chain links TRBV23-1 with TRBJ2-7; D tentatively reads TRBD1 or TRBD2 (5 bases each). TRBV23-1 is flagged as an ORF with uncertain function. CDR3 length equals 14 residues. The V end was cut by 3 bases, the J end by 4 bases, with 13 bases between.